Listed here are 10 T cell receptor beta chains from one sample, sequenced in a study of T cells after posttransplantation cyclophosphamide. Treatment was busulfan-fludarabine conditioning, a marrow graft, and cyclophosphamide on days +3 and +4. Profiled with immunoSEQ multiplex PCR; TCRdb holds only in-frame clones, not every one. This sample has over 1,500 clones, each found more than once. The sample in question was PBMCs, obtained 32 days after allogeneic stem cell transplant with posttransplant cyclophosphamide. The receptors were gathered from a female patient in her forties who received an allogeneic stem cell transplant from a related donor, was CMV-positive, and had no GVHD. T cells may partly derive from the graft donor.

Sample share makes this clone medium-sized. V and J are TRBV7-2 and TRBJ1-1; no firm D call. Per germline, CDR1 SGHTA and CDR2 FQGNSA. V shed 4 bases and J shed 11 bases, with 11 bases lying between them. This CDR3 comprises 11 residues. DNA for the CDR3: TGTGCCAGCAGCTCAACTCCGGGGGCTTTCTTT. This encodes CASSSTPGAFF.

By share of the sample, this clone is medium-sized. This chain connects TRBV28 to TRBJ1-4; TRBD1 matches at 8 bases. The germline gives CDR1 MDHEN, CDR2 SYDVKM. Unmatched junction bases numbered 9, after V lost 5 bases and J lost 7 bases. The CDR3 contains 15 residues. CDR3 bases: TGTGCCAGCAGTCCGCGGACAGGGCTGCGTGAAAAACTGTTTTTT. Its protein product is CASSPRTGLREKLFF. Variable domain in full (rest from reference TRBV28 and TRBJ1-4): DVKVTQSSRYLVKRTGEKVFLECVQDMDHENMFWYRQDPGLGLRLIYFSYDVKMKEKGDIPEGYSVSREKKERFSLILESASTNQTSMYLCASSPRTGLREKLFFGSGTQLSVL.

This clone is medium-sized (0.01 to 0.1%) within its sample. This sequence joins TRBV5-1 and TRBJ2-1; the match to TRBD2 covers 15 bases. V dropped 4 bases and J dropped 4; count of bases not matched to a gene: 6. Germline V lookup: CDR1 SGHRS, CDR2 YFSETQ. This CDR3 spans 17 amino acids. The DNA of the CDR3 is TGCGCCAGCAGCACCGGGACTAGCGGGGGGCTTTACAATGAGCAGTTCTTC. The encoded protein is CASSTGTSGGLYNEQFF.

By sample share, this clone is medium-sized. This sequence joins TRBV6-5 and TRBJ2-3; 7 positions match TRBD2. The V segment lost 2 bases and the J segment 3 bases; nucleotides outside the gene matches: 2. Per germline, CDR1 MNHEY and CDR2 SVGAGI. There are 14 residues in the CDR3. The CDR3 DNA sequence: TGTGCCAGCAGTTACAACGGGGGGACAGATACGCAGTATTTT. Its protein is CASSYNGGTDTQYF.

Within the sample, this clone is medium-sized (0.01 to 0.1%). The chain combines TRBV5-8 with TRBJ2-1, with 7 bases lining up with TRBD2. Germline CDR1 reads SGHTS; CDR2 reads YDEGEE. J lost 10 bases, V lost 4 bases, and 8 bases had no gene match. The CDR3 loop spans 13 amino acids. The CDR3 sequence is CASSLERGGEQFF. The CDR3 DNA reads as TGTGCCAGCAGCCTCGAGCGGGGCGGGGAGCAGTTCTTC.

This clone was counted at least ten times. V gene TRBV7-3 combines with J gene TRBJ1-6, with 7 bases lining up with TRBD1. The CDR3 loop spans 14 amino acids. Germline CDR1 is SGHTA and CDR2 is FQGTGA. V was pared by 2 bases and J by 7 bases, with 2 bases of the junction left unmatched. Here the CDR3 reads CASSLWDSNSPLHF. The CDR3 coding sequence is TGTGCCAGCAGCTTATGGGACAGCAATTCACCCCTCCACTTT.

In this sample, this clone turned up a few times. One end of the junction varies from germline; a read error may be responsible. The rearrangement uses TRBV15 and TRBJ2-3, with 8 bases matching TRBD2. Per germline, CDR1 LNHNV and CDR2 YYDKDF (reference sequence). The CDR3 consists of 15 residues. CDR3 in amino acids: CATSRELAESYTKYF. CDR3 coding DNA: TGTGCCACCAGCAGAGAACTAGCGGAGTCCTATACGAAGTATTTT.

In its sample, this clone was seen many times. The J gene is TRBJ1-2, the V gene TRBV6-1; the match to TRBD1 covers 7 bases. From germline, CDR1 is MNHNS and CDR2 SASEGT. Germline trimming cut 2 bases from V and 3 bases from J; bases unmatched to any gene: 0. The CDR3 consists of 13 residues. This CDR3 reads CASSETGDYGYTF. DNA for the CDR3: TGTGCCAGCAGTGAAACAGGGGACTATGGCTACACCTTC.

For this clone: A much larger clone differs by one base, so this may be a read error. The CDR3 loop reads CASSPTTSGDQEPQYF. CDR3 DNA sequence: TGTGCCAGCAGCCCGACGACTAGCGGGGACCAAGAGCCCCAGTACTTC. The chain has TRBV13 and TRBJ2-5; 11 bases map to TRBD2. This CDR3 contains 16 residues. Germline loops: CDR1 PRHDT, CDR2 FYEKMQ (reference sequence). Complete variable domain (other parts from reference TRBV13 and TRBJ2-5): AAGVIQSPRHLIKEKRETATLKCYPIPRHDTVYWYQQGPGQDPQFLISFYEKMQSDKGSIPDRFSAQQFSDYHSELNMSSLELGDSALYFCASSPTTSGDQEPQYFGPGTRLLVL.

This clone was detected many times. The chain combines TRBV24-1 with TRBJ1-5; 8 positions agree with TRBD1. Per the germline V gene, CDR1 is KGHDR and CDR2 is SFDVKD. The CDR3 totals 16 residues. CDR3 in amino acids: CTPRTGRNYSNQPQHF. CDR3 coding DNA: TGTACGCCACGGACAGGGCGAAATTATAGCAATCAGCCCCAGCATTTT.